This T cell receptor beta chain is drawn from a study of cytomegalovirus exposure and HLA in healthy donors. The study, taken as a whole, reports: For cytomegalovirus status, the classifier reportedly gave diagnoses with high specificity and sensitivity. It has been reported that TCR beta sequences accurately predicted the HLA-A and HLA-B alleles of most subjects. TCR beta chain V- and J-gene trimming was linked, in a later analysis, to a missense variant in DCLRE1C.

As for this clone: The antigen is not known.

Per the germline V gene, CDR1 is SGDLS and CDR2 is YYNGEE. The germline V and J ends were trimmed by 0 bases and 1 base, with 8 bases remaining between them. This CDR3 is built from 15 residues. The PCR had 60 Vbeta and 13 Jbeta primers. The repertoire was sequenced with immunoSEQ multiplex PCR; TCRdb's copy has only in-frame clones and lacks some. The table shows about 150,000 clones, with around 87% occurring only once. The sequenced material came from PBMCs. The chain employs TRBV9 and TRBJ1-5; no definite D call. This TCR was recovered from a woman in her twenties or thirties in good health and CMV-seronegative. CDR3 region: CASSVGGSSNQPQHF. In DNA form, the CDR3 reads TGTGCCAGCAGCGTAGGAGGTTCCAGCAATCAGCCCCAGCATTTT.